A selection of T cell receptor beta chains follows, all from one sample in a study of radiotherapy plus CTLA-4 blockade in lung cancer. TCRdb's copy holds only in-frame clones and misses some; the assay was immunoSEQ multiplex PCR. This repertoire shows 40,000 or so clones, roughly 60% found once; its top ten account for around 18%. This sample comprised peripheral blood, obtained from a patient treated with radiotherapy plus ipilimumab. The receptors come from a human donor with non-small cell lung cancer who had a partial response to radiotherapy plus ipilimumab. Both conserved end residues are part of each CDR3. A D gene is named only where the DNA matches it firmly. Only part of the rows carry a size: once, few, many, or a class if the clone is expanded.

CDR3aa: CASSEDPFRGGSGQTQYF
CDR3nt: TGTGCCAGCAGTGAGGACCCCTTTAGAGGGGGATCAGGGCAGACCCAGTACTTC
d_gene: -
abundance: -
v_gene: TRBV2
j_gene: TRBJ2-5

CDR3aa: CASSPPDSYYGYTF
CDR3nt: TGTGCCAGCTCACCACCGGACAGTTACTATGGCTACACCTTC
d_gene: -
abundance: -
v_gene: TRBV18
j_gene: TRBJ1-2

CDR3aa: CASSQGQGGTEAFF
CDR3nt: TGCGCCAGCAGCCAGGGACAGGGAGGGACTGAAGCTTTCTTT
d_gene: TRBD1
abundance: few
v_gene: TRBV5-1
j_gene: TRBJ1-1

CDR3aa: CASSLGVPGGTGELFF
CDR3nt: TGTGCCAGCAGCCTCGGCGTGCCGGGGGGAACCGGGGAGCTGTTTTTT
d_gene: TRBD2
abundance: -
v_gene: TRBV7-6
j_gene: TRBJ2-2

CDR3aa: CASRGVKQGRTEAFF
CDR3nt: TGTGCCAGCAGAGGGGTCAAACAGGGTAGGACTGAAGCTTTCTTT
d_gene: -
abundance: -
v_gene: TRBV6-6
j_gene: TRBJ1-1

CDR3aa: CASSQGQGQEKLFF
CDR3nt: TGCGCCAGCAGCCAAGGACAGGGTCAAGAAAAACTGTTTTTT
d_gene: TRBD1
abundance: few
v_gene: TRBV4-3
j_gene: TRBJ1-4

CDR3aa: CASSQDLAIRGSYEQYF
CDR3nt: TGTGCCAGCAGCCAAGATCTCGCAATCAGGGGCTCCTACGAGCAGTACTTC
d_gene: -
abundance: -
v_gene: TRBV4-2
j_gene: TRBJ2-7

CDR3aa: CASGGDALTDTQYF
CDR3nt: TGTGCCAGCGGAGGTGATGCCCTTACAGATACGCAGTATTTT
d_gene: -
abundance: few
v_gene: TRBV6-6
j_gene: TRBJ2-3

CDR3aa: CASSLRLAGVSEETQYF
CDR3nt: TGTGCCAGCAGCCTTAGACTAGCGGGAGTTTCGGAAGAGACCCAGTACTTC
d_gene: TRBD2
abundance: -
v_gene: TRBV7-3
j_gene: TRBJ2-5

CDR3aa: CASSLKGAGNTIYF
CDR3nt: TGCGCCAGCAGCTTGAAAGGGGCTGGAAACACCATATATTTT
d_gene: -
abundance: -
v_gene: TRBV5-1
j_gene: TRBJ1-3

CDR3aa: CASSPLAAGTEQYF
CDR3nt: TGTGCCAGCAGCCCCCTGGCTGCGGGTACCGAGCAGTACTTC
d_gene: -
abundance: -
v_gene: TRBV7-2
j_gene: TRBJ2-7

CDR3aa: CASSQQPQATGANVLTF
CDR3nt: TGTGCCAGCAGCCAGCAGCCACAGGCGACTGGGGCCAACGTCCTGACTTTC
d_gene: -
abundance: -
v_gene: TRBV4-2
j_gene: TRBJ2-6

CDR3aa: CAISESQEAGAQETQYF
CDR3nt: TGTGCCATCAGTGAGTCCCAGGAGGCTGGCGCTCAAGAGACCCAGTACTTC
d_gene: -
abundance: many
v_gene: TRBV10-3
j_gene: TRBJ2-5

CDR3aa: CASSLTPKSGETQYF
CDR3nt: TGCGCCAGCAGCTTGACCCCCAAGTCAGGGGAGACCCAGTACTTC
d_gene: -
abundance: -
v_gene: TRBV5-1
j_gene: TRBJ2-5

CDR3aa: CASSSDLMASEQFF
CDR3nt: TGTGCCAGCAGCTCTGACCTGATGGCTAGTGAGCAGTTCTTC
d_gene: -
abundance: -
v_gene: TRBV7-9
j_gene: TRBJ2-1

CDR3aa: CASSDTRGRTEAFF
CDR3nt: TGTGCCAGCAGTGACACCAGGGGAAGGACTGAAGCTTTCTTT
d_gene: -
abundance: once
v_gene: TRBV6-1
j_gene: TRBJ1-1

CDR3aa: CASSLSPTGGRTEAFF
CDR3nt: TGTGCCAGCAGCCTTTCCCCGACAGGGGGCAGAACTGAAGCTTTCTTT
d_gene: TRBD1
abundance: -
v_gene: TRBV7-6
j_gene: TRBJ1-1

CDR3aa: CASSQEDSGNEQFF
CDR3nt: TGCGCCAGCAGCCAAGAAGACAGTGGCAATGAGCAGTTCTTC
d_gene: -
abundance: once
v_gene: TRBV4-3
j_gene: TRBJ2-1

CDR3aa: CASSSGQLSYNEQFF
CDR3nt: TGTGCCAGCAGCTCGGGACAACTCTCCTACAATGAGCAGTTCTTC
d_gene: -
abundance: -
v_gene: TRBV5-6
j_gene: TRBJ2-1

CDR3aa: CASSPPGTGHYGYTF
CDR3nt: TGTGCCAGCTCACCACCAGGGACAGGGCACTATGGCTACACCTTC
d_gene: TRBD1
abundance: -
v_gene: TRBV18
j_gene: TRBJ1-2

CDR3aa: CASSLGLAGTYEQYF
CDR3nt: TGTGCCAGCAGTTTAGGACTAGCGGGGACCTACGAGCAGTACTTC
d_gene: TRBD2
abundance: -
v_gene: TRBV27
j_gene: TRBJ2-7

CDR3aa: CASSSGTGSINEQFF
CDR3nt: TGTGCCAGCAGCTCGGGGACAGGGAGCATCAATGAGCAGTTCTTC
d_gene: TRBD1
abundance: -
v_gene: TRBV11-2
j_gene: TRBJ2-1

CDR3aa: CASSSGHGFYGYTF
CDR3nt: TGTGCCAGCAGCTCGGGACACGGATTCTATGGCTACACCTTC
d_gene: -
abundance: once
v_gene: TRBV5-6
j_gene: TRBJ1-2

CDR3aa: CASSLSDTGNTIYF
CDR3nt: TGCGCCAGCAGCTTGAGTGACACTGGAAACACCATATATTTT
d_gene: -
abundance: few
v_gene: TRBV5-1
j_gene: TRBJ1-3

CDR3aa: CASSQSYPSYNEQFF
CDR3nt: TGCGCCAGCAGCCAATCTTATCCCTCTTACAATGAGCAGTTCTTC
d_gene: -
abundance: -
v_gene: TRBV4-1
j_gene: TRBJ2-1

CDR3aa: CASGQAGDEQFF
CDR3nt: TGTGCCAGCGGCCAAGCGGGGGATGAGCAGTTCTTC
d_gene: TRBD2
abundance: many
v_gene: TRBV9
j_gene: TRBJ2-1

CDR3aa: CAWNSHGANEKLFF
CDR3nt: TGTGCCTGGAACTCACATGGAGCTAATGAAAAACTGTTTTTT
d_gene: -
abundance: -
v_gene: TRBV30
j_gene: TRBJ1-4

CDR3aa: CASSRTDRGRVTQYF
CDR3nt: TGTGCCAGCAGCCGAACGGACAGGGGGCGGGTGACCCAGTACTTC
d_gene: TRBD1
abundance: once
v_gene: TRBV14
j_gene: TRBJ2-5

CDR3aa: CASSLPGHNEQFF
CDR3nt: TGTGCCAGCAGCCTACCGGGACATAATGAGCAGTTCTTC
d_gene: -
abundance: -
v_gene: TRBV7-3
j_gene: TRBJ2-1

CDR3aa: CASSDGSPGNTIYF
CDR3nt: TGCGCCAGCAGTGATGGCAGTCCTGGAAACACCATATATTTT
d_gene: -
abundance: -
v_gene: TRBV10-2
j_gene: TRBJ1-3

CDR3aa: CASSGSSYEQYF
CDR3nt: TGTGCCAGCAGCGGGAGCTCCTACGAGCAGTACTTC
d_gene: -
abundance: -
v_gene: TRBV11-3
j_gene: TRBJ2-7

CDR3aa: CASSDQNEKLFF
CDR3nt: TGTGCCAGCAGTGATCAGAACGAAAAACTGTTTTTT
d_gene: -
abundance: few
v_gene: TRBV6-1
j_gene: TRBJ1-4

CDR3aa: CASSAFDSGILNTIYF
CDR3nt: TGTGCCAGCAGCGCCTTCGATTCAGGGATTTTAAACACCATATATTTT
d_gene: -
abundance: -
v_gene: TRBV9
j_gene: TRBJ1-3

CDR3aa: CASSPEGTDTQYF
CDR3nt: TGCGCCAGCAGCCCCGAGGGAACAGATACGCAGTATTTT
d_gene: -
abundance: -
v_gene: TRBV5-1
j_gene: TRBJ2-3

CDR3aa: CASSLGLAGWETQYF
CDR3nt: TGTGCCAGCAGCTTGGGACTAGCGGGGTGGGAGACCCAGTACTTC
d_gene: TRBD2
abundance: -
v_gene: TRBV9
j_gene: TRBJ2-5

CDR3aa: CASSPGGTYEQYF
CDR3nt: TGTGCCAGCAGCCCGGGGGGGACCTACGAGCAGTACTTC
d_gene: TRBD2
abundance: once
v_gene: TRBV5-6
j_gene: TRBJ2-7

CDR3aa: CASSLGAGTEAFF
CDR3nt: TGTGCCAGCAGCTTAGGGGCGGGGACTGAAGCTTTCTTT
d_gene: -
abundance: few
v_gene: TRBV7-8
j_gene: TRBJ1-1

CDR3aa: CASSVTGGDGYTF
CDR3nt: TGTGCCAGTAGTGTTACAGGGGGGGATGGCTACACCTTC
d_gene: TRBD1
abundance: few
v_gene: TRBV19
j_gene: TRBJ1-2

CDR3aa: CASTVGDREAETQYF
CDR3nt: TGTGCCAGCACCGTTGGTGACAGGGAGGCAGAGACCCAGTACTTC
d_gene: -
abundance: many
v_gene: TRBV7-2
j_gene: TRBJ2-5

CDR3aa: CASCREPQNQPQHF
CDR3nt: TGTGCCAGCTGCCGGGAACCACAAAATCAGCCCCAGCATTTT
d_gene: -
abundance: few
v_gene: TRBV9
j_gene: TRBJ1-5

CDR3aa: CASSLAGFSDTQYF
CDR3nt: TGCGCCAGCAGCTTGGCGGGATTCTCGGATACGCAGTATTTT
d_gene: -
abundance: -
v_gene: TRBV5-1
j_gene: TRBJ2-3

CDR3aa: CASSEAGQSYNQPQHF
CDR3nt: TGTGCCAGCAGTGAAGCGGGACAGAGCTATAATCAGCCCCAGCATTTT
d_gene: TRBD1
abundance: -
v_gene: TRBV2
j_gene: TRBJ1-5

CDR3aa: CASSPHPGYEQYF
CDR3nt: TGTGCCAGCTCACCACATCCAGGTTACGAGCAGTACTTC
d_gene: -
abundance: -
v_gene: TRBV18
j_gene: TRBJ2-7

CDR3aa: CASSRTGSAHTEAFF
CDR3nt: TGTGCCAGCAGTAGGACAGGGTCGGCGCACACTGAAGCTTTCTTT
d_gene: TRBD1
abundance: once
v_gene: TRBV6-5
j_gene: TRBJ1-1

CDR3aa: CASTLQGLAGETQYF
CDR3nt: TGTGCCAGCACCTTACAGGGACTAGCGGGGGAGACCCAGTACTTC
d_gene: TRBD2
abundance: -
v_gene: TRBV9
j_gene: TRBJ2-5

CDR3aa: CSVQGAIGTGYTF
CDR3nt: TGCAGCGTGCAGGGGGCTATCGGGACTGGCTACACCTTC
d_gene: TRBD1
abundance: few
v_gene: TRBV29-1
j_gene: TRBJ1-2

CDR3aa: CASSLGQTLPFYEQYF
CDR3nt: TGTGCCAGCAGTCTGGGACAGACTCTTCCCTTCTACGAGCAGTACTTC
d_gene: TRBD1
abundance: -
v_gene: TRBV27
j_gene: TRBJ2-7

CDR3aa: CSVEGVGDTEAFF
CDR3nt: TGCAGCGTTGAAGGGGTGGGCGACACTGAAGCTTTCTTT
d_gene: -
abundance: -
v_gene: TRBV29-1
j_gene: TRBJ1-1

CDR3aa: CASSQALPDSGELFF
CDR3nt: TGTGCCAGCAGCCAAGCACTACCCGACTCCGGGGAGCTGTTTTTT
d_gene: -
abundance: few
v_gene: TRBV14
j_gene: TRBJ2-2

CDR3aa: CASSEGRGNTIYF
CDR3nt: TGTGCCAGCAGTGAGGGCCGCGGGAACACCATATATTTT
d_gene: -
abundance: many
v_gene: TRBV6-1
j_gene: TRBJ1-3

CDR3aa: CASSQGGTIVGELFF
CDR3nt: TGCGCCAGCAGCCAGGGGGGAACCATTGTCGGGGAGCTGTTTTTT
d_gene: -
abundance: few
v_gene: TRBV4-1
j_gene: TRBJ2-2

CDR3aa: CASSEKGLVGEQFF
CDR3nt: TGTGCCAGCAGTGAGAAGGGACTAGTCGGTGAGCAGTTCTTC
d_gene: TRBD2
abundance: -
v_gene: TRBV2
j_gene: TRBJ2-1

CDR3aa: CASSDGRVTSYEQYF
CDR3nt: TGTGCCAGCAGTGATGGCAGGGTAACCTCCTACGAGCAGTACTTC
d_gene: -
abundance: -
v_gene: TRBV6-1
j_gene: TRBJ2-7

CDR3aa: CASSPPAGGGTEAFF
CDR3nt: TGTGCCAGCAGTCCCCCCGCGGGGGGAGGAACTGAAGCTTTCTTT
d_gene: -
abundance: -
v_gene: TRBV6-5
j_gene: TRBJ1-1

CDR3aa: CSVGSDPYNEQFF
CDR3nt: TGCAGCGTTGGAAGCGACCCCTACAATGAGCAGTTCTTC
d_gene: -
abundance: -
v_gene: TRBV29-1
j_gene: TRBJ2-1

CDR3aa: CASSVGPTGVSYEQYF
CDR3nt: TGTGCCAGCAGCGTAGGGCCGACGGGGGTATCCTACGAGCAGTACTTC
d_gene: -
abundance: -
v_gene: TRBV9
j_gene: TRBJ2-7

CDR3aa: CASSLDGLARWGGSYEQYF
CDR3nt: TGTGCCAGCAGCTTAGATGGACTAGCGCGGTGGGGAGGCTCCTACGAGCAGTACTTC
d_gene: TRBD2
abundance: -
v_gene: TRBV7-2
j_gene: TRBJ2-7